This T cell receptor beta chain is from a study of cytomegalovirus exposure and HLA in healthy donors. J gave up 5 bases and V 6 bases, and 9 bases lay outside the gene matches. CDR1 is MGHDK and CDR2 is SYGVNS in the germline V gene. This CDR3 region has 15 residues. Primers included in the PCR were 60 Vbeta and 13 Jbeta primers. Assay used: immunoSEQ multiplex PCR; TCRdb lists only in-frame clones, some missing. The repertoire holds approximately 73,000 clones, with over 70% as singletons. This clone was found a few times. The sequence came from a woman aged 40 to 49 in good health and CMV-seropositive. The chain joins TRBV25-1 to TRBJ2-1, with TRBD1 matching 8 bases. The specimen was PBMCs. The CDR3 protein is CASRDDRGVNNEQFF. The DNA for the CDR3 is TGTGCCAGCAGGGACGACAGGGGAGTGAACAATGAGCAGTTCTTC.